Presented here are 5 T cell receptor beta chains from one specimen sequenced in a study of T cells in localized non-small cell lung cancer. Repertoires were generated with immunoSEQ multiplex PCR, while TCRdb's copy carries only in-frame clones and drops some. The sample carries about 60,000 clones, almost 90% recorded once. This sample comprised peripheral blood, obtained before any cancer treatment. These receptors were taken from a woman aged 40 to 75 with stage I lung adenocarcinoma.

The chain recombines TRBV5-1 with TRBJ1-1; 7 bases line up with TRBD1. The CDR3 spans 15 residues. Trimming took 3 bases from V and 4 from J; bases not matched to a gene: 9. Germline V gene sequence: CDR1 SGHRS, CDR2 YFSETQ. The CDR3 nucleotides are TGCGCCAGCAGCTCCCCGACAGGGTTCGGCACTGAAGCTTTCTTT. This sequence encodes CASSSPTGFGTEAFF.

The chain links TRBV7-9 to TRBJ1-1; D is uncertain. Germline V CDR1 and CDR2: SEHNR, FQNEAQ (reference sequence). The CDR3 contains 14 residues. V gave up 5 bases and J gave up 0 bases, with 10 bases separating them. This CDR3 reads CASSLQGLNTEAFF. CDR3 nucleotide sequence: TGTGCCAGCAGCCTTCAAGGCCTGAACACTGAAGCTTTCTTT.

V gene TRBV28 combines with J gene TRBJ1-2, with D tentatively TRBD1 (5 bases). From germline, CDR1 is MDHEN and CDR2 SYDVKM. V was shortened by 1 base and J by 1 base, with 10 bases between the two germline ends. CDR3 size: 15 residues. CDR3 DNA sequence: TGTGCCAGCAGTTTATACGGGACCGGTAACTATGGCTACACCTTC. Its translation is CASSLYGTGNYGYTF.

The CDR3 coding sequence is TGTGCCAGCAGCCCGGACGCCTTGAACACTGAAGCTTTCTTT. It codes for CASSPDALNTEAFF. The chain carries TRBV7-9 and TRBJ1-1; no firm D call. The germline gives CDR1 SEHNR, CDR2 FQNEAQ (reference sequence). The CDR3 length is 14 residues. Trimming pared 5 bases from V and 0 bases from J, leaving 10 bases between.

CDR3 sequence: CASSVRTSGRIDTQYF. In DNA, the CDR3 is TGTGCCAGCAGCGTTCGGACTAGCGGGAGGATTGATACGCAGTATTTT. The chain has TRBV11-2 and TRBJ2-3; TRBD2 agrees at 14 bases. CDR1 is SGHAT, CDR2 FQNNGV, per germline. The CDR3 runs 16 residues. With 5 bases clipped from V and 6 bases from J, the junction kept 7 bases outside the gene matches.